This T cell receptor (beta chain) was obtained from a study of blood T cell repertoires in COVID-19. Across the whole study: Whether acute or convalescent, the COVID-19 samples came from the United States, Italy and Spain. The cDNA or gDNA used as material had been derived from T cells, B-cell-depleted T cells, or PBMCs.

Methods used by the authors: Quantification of nucleated cells was approximated via reference gene primer amplification. The method was immunoSEQ multiplex PCR; TCRdb's version includes in-frame clones alone and lacks a portion of them. Clone size and the V and J calls come from that table; the DNA yielded D and trimming. The sample shows 200,000 to 300,000 clones, over 75% of them seen only once. This sequence originates from a human donor in a cohort sampled during active COVID-19. Sequencing was done on a sample of peripheral blood.

The CDR3 DNA follows: TGCGCCAGCAGCCAAGATCCGGACAGGCCTCGCTCTGGGGCCAACGTCCTGACTTTC. Amino acid sequence: CASSQDPDRPRSGANVLTF. This chain connects TRBV4-1 to TRBJ2-6; TRBD1 matches 7 bases. V shed 0 bases and J 0 bases; nucleotides not matched to a gene: 8. There are 19 residues in the CDR3. The germline gives CDR1 MGHRA, CDR2 YSYEKL.